Following are 10 T cell receptor beta chains from one sample sequenced in a study of shared T cell receptors in the human thymus. Only in-frame clones appear in the TCRdb table, and some are missing; sequencing was by immunoSEQ multiplex PCR. The table lists about 540,000 clones, around 82% of them singletons. The data were also submitted as part of a second study, on human thymus T cells.

Material for sequencing was thymocytes. Source of these receptors: a boy under two years old with a congenital heart defect.

This clone was counted between two and nine times. The chain joins TRBV10-1 to TRBJ1-1; D might be TRBD1 (5 bases). Between the trimmed V and J ends, which lost 4 bases and 5 bases, there was a span of 11 bases. CDR1 is WNHNN, CDR2 SYGVQD, per germline (reference sequence). The CDR3 sequence is 13 residues long. The DNA of the CDR3 is TGCGCCAGCAGTGGACAGCTGAGTACTGAAGCTTTCTTT. Residues: CASSGQLSTEAFF.

The chain couples TRBV28 to TRBJ2-1; 9 bases match TRBD1. Germline-derived CDR1 and CDR2 are MDHEN and SYDVKM. The CDR3 covers 17 residues. The V and J ends lost 3 bases and 6 bases, in that order; junction bases with no gene match: 12. In nucleotides, the CDR3 is TGTGCCAGCAGTTTTTGGGAACAGGGGGCGCGGTCCAATGAGCAGTTCTTC. Protein product: CASSFWEQGARSNEQFF.

This clone was seen a few times. The chain combines TRBV12-2 with TRBJ2-5; TRBD2, as called in the table, went unchecked against the DNA. TRBV12-2 is a listed pseudogene. The CDR3 consists of 17 residues. CDR3 nucleotide sequence: TGTGCAAGTCAGGCTAGCGGGAGCAGGGTCCGCCAAGAGACCCAGTACTTC. Translated, it gives CASQASGSRVRQETQYF.

The CDR3: CASIPPSSGSSWTQYF. The CDR3 DNA sequence: TGCGCCAGCATCCCGCCAAGTAGCGGGAGTTCGTGGACCCAGTACTTC. The rearrangement uses TRBV10-1 and TRBJ2-5, with 9 bases that match TRBD2. V lost 7 bases and J lost 7; bases outside the gene matches: 16. CDR3 length equals 16 residues. The germline V gene has CDR1 WNHNN and CDR2 SYGVQD (reference sequence).

The chain is built from TRBV4-1 and TRBJ2-5; TRBD2 matches at 12 bases. V dropped 0 bases and J dropped 1; count of bases not matched to a gene: 12. The germline CDR1 and CDR2 sequences are MGHRA and YSYEKL. This CDR3 is built from 20 residues. The CDR3 spells CASSQDYVSSGRAGQETQYF. CDR3 DNA sequence: TGCGCCAGCAGCCAAGATTATGTGTCTAGCGGGAGGGCTGGCCAAGAGACCCAGTACTTC.

As regards this clone: The same CDR3 also results from other DNA sequences found in this sample. The rearrangement links TRBV18 to TRBJ1-5, with 7 positions matching TRBD1. Germline CDR1 is KGHSH and CDR2 is LQKENI. This CDR3 comprises 14 residues. The junction had 3 bases not matched to a gene; V was cut back by 6 bases and J by 1 base. The CDR3 is CASSPGQSNQPQHF. In nucleotides, the CDR3 is TGTGCCAGCTCCCCGGGACAGAGCAATCAGCCCCAGCATTTT. The full variable domain, its missing parts supplied by reference TRBV18 and TRBJ1-5, is NAGVMQNPRHLVRRRGQEARLRCSPMKGHSHVYWYRQLPEEGLKFMVYLQKENIIDESGMPKERFSAEFPKEGPSILRIQQVVRGDSAAYFCASSPGQSNQPQHFGDGTRLSIL.

The chain joins TRBV29-1 to TRBJ2-7; the match to TRBD1 covers 8 bases. The germline V gene encodes CDR1 SQVTM and CDR2 ANQGSEA. Trimming took 4 bases from V and 0 from J; bases not matched to a gene: 5. This CDR3 comprises 14 residues. CDR3 sequence (DNA): TGCAGCGTTGGGGCGGACAGGGTCTCCTACGAGCAGTACTTC. The encoded protein is CSVGADRVSYEQYF.

The count of this clone is one. The CDR3 sequence is CASGSRSLSPSYEQYF. The CDR3 bases are TGTGCTAGTGGTTCCCGGTCACTCTCCCCCTCCTACGAGCAGTACTTC. The rearrangement links TRBV12-5 to TRBJ2-7; D not certain. Germline V CDR1 and CDR2: LGHNT, FRNRAP. The germline V and J ends were trimmed by 4 bases and 0 bases, with 16 bases remaining between them. CDR3 length equals 16 residues.

The chain joins TRBV19 to TRBJ2-3, with D possibly matching TRBD1 (7 bases). Trimming took off 4 bases at V and 3 bases at J, with 17 bases between the two ends. Germline loops: CDR1 LNHDA, CDR2 SQIVND (reference sequence). The CDR3 length is 16 residues. CDR3 in DNA: TGTGCCAGTAGTACCCCAGGGGGGACGGGGACAGATACGCAGTATTTT. Protein: CASSTPGGTGTDTQYF. The variable domain in full, with the rest retrieved from reference TRBV19 and TRBJ2-3, is DGGITQSPKYLFRKEGQNVTLSCEQNLNHDAMYWYRQDPGQGLRLIYYSQIVNDFQKGDIAEGYSVSREKKESFPLTVTSAQKNPTAFYLCASSTPGGTGTDTQYFGPGTRLTVL.

The sample holds one count of this clone. The rearrangement joins TRBV30 to TRBJ2-2; 14 positions match TRBD2. CDR1 is GTSNPN and CDR2 is SVGIG in the germline V gene (reference sequence). Losses at the gene ends were 0 bases for V and 4 bases for J; bases not matched to a gene: 10. The CDR3 covers 19 residues. The CDR3 here is CAWSVRGLAGEDGTGELFF. CDR3 sequence (DNA): TGTGCCTGGAGTGTCCGGGGACTAGCGGGAGAGGATGGCACCGGGGAGCTGTTTTTT.